This T cell receptor (beta chain) appears in the sequencing data of a study of blood T cell repertoires in COVID-19. This CDR3 is built from 15 residues. V lost 4 bases and J lost 2, with 16 bases in between. Germline V gene lookup returns CDR1 SGDLS and CDR2 YYNGEE. Per the original methods: Reference gene primer amplification yielded estimated nucleated cell counts. Generated by immunoSEQ multiplex PCR, the TCRdb table keeps only in-frame clones and is missing some. V, J and clone size reflect that table, while D and trimming were determined from the DNA. The sample carries 200,000 to 250,000 clones, around 88% recorded once.

The sample consisted of peripheral blood. This receptor was identified in a woman aged 30 to 39 who had recovered from COVID-19. J is TRBJ2-7 and V is TRBV9; D is perhaps TRBD1 (6 bases). CDR3 residues: CASSLRAGVAYEQYF. CDR3 in DNA: TGTGCCAGCAGCTTACGTGCAGGGGTAGCCTACGAGCAGTACTTC. Full variable domain (remainder filled in from reference TRBV9 and TRBJ2-7): DSGVTQTPKHLITATGQRVTLRCSPRSGDLSVYWYQQSLDQGLQFLIQYYNGEERAKGNILERFSAQQFPDLHSELNLSSLELGDSALYFCASSLRAGVAYEQYFGPGTRLTVT.